This is a list of T cell receptor beta chains from one sample in a study of T cell responses to AZD1222 COVID-19 vaccine. Measured with immunoSEQ multiplex PCR; TCRdb has only the in-frame clones, and not every one. This sample carries under 150,000 clones, 85% to 90% of them seen once, and the ten largest clones take approximately 1.8%. The sample was peripheral blood, taken 28 days after the second AZD1222 dose. These receptors all come from an adult who received the AZD1222 COVID-19 vaccine. CDR3s include the opening cysteine and the closing phenylalanine or tryptophan. A D gene is named only where the DNA matches it firmly. Size values are once, few and many counts, or a class for expanded clones, and some rows have none.

>-|-|TRBJ2-1|TRBV21-1
TGTGCCAGCAGCAAAGAGGGCCTGGGGACAGCCGCGGCAAAAGATCTCATTTTAGCTGTGATCTTC
CASSKEGLGTAAAKDLILAVIF
>-|-|TRBJ1-1|TRBV5-6
TGTGCCAGCAGCTCCCCATTGGCCCCGGGACGGGGGAACACTGAAGCTTTCTTT
CASSSPLAPGRGNTEAFF
>-|-|TRBJ1-1|TRBV10-3
TGTGCCATCCGGGATCAAATGAACACTGAAGCTTTCTTT
CAIRDQMNTEAFF
>-|-|TRBJ2-3|TRBV10-3
TGTGCCATCAGTGAGTCAGCTGGGGGCGCGGATACGCAGTATTTT
CAISESAGGADTQYF
>once|TRBD2|TRBJ2-4|TRBV10-2
TGCGCCAGCAGTGAATCGGGGGGAGTAGCGGGGAACAAAAACATTCAGTACTTC
CASSESGGVAGNKNIQYF
>-|TRBD2|TRBJ2-1|TRBV7-9
TGTGCCAGCAGCGACATGACTAGCGGGATTCTACGGGAGCAGTTCTTC
CASSDMTSGILREQFF
>-|-|TRBJ1-1|TRBV9
TGTGCCAGCAGCGCTACCCCGAGGAACACTGAAGCTTTCTTT
CASSATPRNTEAFF
>-|TRBD1|TRBJ1-2|TRBV5-1
TGCGCCAGCAGCTTGGGTGGACAGGGGGCGGATGGCTACACCTTC
CASSLGGQGADGYTF
>-|-|TRBJ2-5|TRBV18
TGTGCCAGCTCACCATCAGGAGAGACCCAGTACTTC
CASSPSGETQYF
>-|-|TRBJ1-2|TRBV2
TGTGCCAGCAGATCGGGGTCGGGAGGCTACACCTTC
CASRSGSGGYTF
>-|TRBD1|TRBJ2-1|TRBV7-9
TGTGCCAGCAGCTTACCTCCCGGGGACAGCTCCTACAATGAGCAGTTCTTC
CASSLPPGDSSYNEQFF
>once|TRBD1|TRBJ1-4|TRBV3-1/TRBV3-2
TGTGCCAGCAGCCACGGGACAGCCAATGAAAAACTGTTTTTT
CASSHGTANEKLFF
>once|TRBD1|TRBJ1-5|TRBV30
TGTGCCTGGAGTATTTCCGGGACAGGGTTTCAGCCCCAGCATTTT
CAWSISGTGFQPQHF
>-|TRBD1|TRBJ1-1|TRBV30
TGTGCCTGGAGTAGACAGGGGAACACTGAAGCTTTCTTT
CAWSRQGNTEAFF
>-|TRBD1|TRBJ1-1|TRBV19
TGTGCCAGTAGGCCGACAGGGTTGAACACTGAAGCTTTCTTT
CASRPTGLNTEAFF
>-|-|TRBJ2-2|TRBV18
TGTGCCAGCTCACCTTGGGCAGAACCGAACACCGGGGAGCTGTTTTTT
CASSPWAEPNTGELFF
>-|TRBD2|TRBJ2-5|TRBV5-6
TGTGCCAGCAGCTTTCGGACTAGCGGGGCATTACAAGAGACCCAGTACTTC
CASSFRTSGALQETQYF
>-|TRBD1|TRBJ1-6|TRBV6-2/TRBV6-3
TGTGCCAGCAGTTACCTGGGACAGAATAATTCACCCCTCCACTTT
CASSYLGQNNSPLHF
>once|TRBD2|TRBJ2-5|TRBV19
TGTGCCAGTAGTCCATCTAGCGGGAGAGTCTGGGAGACCCAGTACTTC
CASSPSSGRVWETQYF
>-|-|TRBJ1-5|TRBV7-8
TGTGCCAGCAGCTTAGTCTTTCGGGGAGGCGGCAATCAGCCCCAGCATTTT
CASSLVFRGGGNQPQHF
>-|-|TRBJ2-7|TRBV13
TGTGCCAGCAGCAAAAGGGTGGAGAACTCCTACGAGCAGTACTTC
CASSKRVENSYEQYF
>-|-|TRBJ1-1|TRBV30
TGTGCCTGGAGTGTACTAGACCGGGGAAAAGCTTTCTTT
CAWSVLDRGKAFF
>-|TRBD2|TRBJ2-3|TRBV5-1
TGCGCCAGCAGCAAAAACGGACTAGCGGGAGGAAAAAATACGCAGTATTTT
CASSKNGLAGGKNTQYF
>-|-|TRBJ1-2|TRBV19
TGTGCCAGTAGAAGCCCTAACTATGGCTACACCTTC
CASRSPNYGYTF
>-|-|TRBJ1-1|TRBV18
TGTGCCAGCTCACCACCGGGACGGACTAACCTGAACACTGAAGCTTTCTTT
CASSPPGRTNLNTEAFF
>-|TRBD1|TRBJ2-7|TRBV28
TGTGCCAGCAGTTTATTCTCGACAGGGAGCTACGAGCAGTACTTC
CASSLFSTGSYEQYF
>-|-|TRBJ1-2|TRBV6-5
TGTGCCAGCAGGCCAACAGTCATCGATGGCTACACCTTC
CASRPTVIDGYTF
>-|-|TRBJ1-2|TRBV10-3
TGTGCCAGCCGGGATCAGATCGGGTATGGCTACACCTTC
CASRDQIGYGYTF
>-|TRBD1|TRBJ1-1|TRBV28
TGTGCCAGCAGTTTTGGGACAGCATACCAAGCTTTCTTT
CASSFGTAYQAFF
>-|-|TRBJ1-2|TRBV30
TGTGCCTGGAGTTCAAGGGGAAACTATGGCTACACCTTC
CAWSSRGNYGYTF
>-|TRBD1|TRBJ2-7|TRBV4-1
TGCGCCAGCAGCCCTGGGACAGGCCGTTCCTACGAGCAGTACTTC
CASSPGTGRSYEQYF
>-|TRBD2|TRBJ2-1|TRBV19
TGTGCCAGTAGTATAGGGAGGACTAGCGGGAGATTGGAGCAGTTCTTC
CASSIGRTSGRLEQFF
>-|-|TRBJ2-7|TRBV28
TGTGCCAGCAGTTGGACAGCCTACGAGCAGTACTTC
CASSWTAYEQYF
>-|-|TRBJ2-2|TRBV28
TGTGCCAGCAGCTCACCCCGGGGGGAGCTGTTTTTT
CASSSPRGELFF
>-|TRBD2|TRBJ2-1|TRBV24-1
TGTGCCACCAGTGGGCAGCGGGAGGTCGATGAGCAGTTCTTC
CATSGQREVDEQFF
>-|-|TRBJ1-4|TRBV5-1
TGCGCCAGCAGGGACACCCTTGCAACTAATGAAAAACTGTTTTTT
CASRDTLATNEKLFF
>-|-|TRBJ1-2|TRBV29-1
TGCAGCGTTTTTTCTGGGGGTAGGGACTATGGCTACACCTTC
CSVFSGGRDYGYTF
>-|TRBD1|TRBJ1-2|TRBV4-2
TGTGCCAGCAGCCAACCCGGGACAGGGAACTATGGCTACACCTTC
CASSQPGTGNYGYTF
>-|-|TRBJ2-1|TRBV7-9
TGTGCCAGCAGCTCCACCGGCAATGAGCAGTTCTTC
CASSSTGNEQFF